This is a list of T cell receptor beta chains from one sample in a study of preoperative IRX-2 immunotherapy in early breast cancer. The data were produced by immunoSEQ multiplex PCR, yet TCRdb's version contains in-frame clones alone and is incomplete. The table lists tens of thousands of clones, under 85% of them singletons. Sequences were derived from lymph node tissue, sampled from a patient treated with IRX-2 immunotherapy. The receptors shown here come from a human donor with breast cancer. The CDR3 runs from the conserved cysteine through the conserved F or W. The D gene is left open where the match is weak. Clone size is stated in some rows and not others, as once, few, many or a class when expanded.

D gene,V gene,J gene,clone size,CDR3 protein,CDR3 DNA
NA,TRBV28,TRBJ1-4,once,CASLQTTNEKLFF,TGTGCCAGCCTTCAAACCACTAATGAAAAACTGTTTTTT
NA,TRBV19,TRBJ2-1,NA,CASSSQGGSYNEQFF,TGTGCCAGTAGTAGTCAGGGCGGGTCCTACAATGAGCAGTTCTTC
TRBD2,TRBV5-1,TRBJ2-5,NA,CASSLASLGRETQYF,TGCGCCAGCAGCTTGGCCAGCCTCGGGAGGGAGACCCAGTACTTC
NA,TRBV5-1,TRBJ2-3,NA,CASSQDWVGDTQYF,TGCGCCAGCAGCCAAGATTGGGTCGGGGATACGCAGTATTTT
NA,TRBV19,TRBJ1-4,once,CASSIRWPNEKLFF,TGTGCCAGTAGTATACGGTGGCCTAATGAAAAACTGTTTTTT
NA,TRBV4-1,TRBJ1-1,once,CASSQVVGAGWTEAFF,TGCGCCAGCAGCCAAGTGGTCGGGGCGGGGTGGACTGAAGCTTTCTTT
NA,TRBV28,TRBJ1-4,NA,CASSSELLNEKLFF,TGTGCCAGCAGTTCAGAACTTCTAAATGAAAAACTGTTTTTT
TRBD2,TRBV5-1,TRBJ2-2,NA,CASRRREGTGELFF,TGCGCCAGCCGTCGGCGGGAGGGTACCGGGGAGCTGTTTTTT
NA,TRBV6-8,TRBJ1-4,medium-sized,CASSGQGAGREKLFF,TGTGCCAGCAGTGGCCAGGGTGCGGGGCGCGAAAAACTGTTTTTT
TRBD1,TRBV5-1,TRBJ2-2,NA,CASSPKTGGKGELFF,TGCGCCAGCAGCCCAAAGACAGGGGGCAAGGGGGAGCTGTTTTTT
NA,TRBV19,TRBJ1-2,NA,CASSRGHSTAPQYGYTF,TGTGCCAGTAGCCGGGGGCATTCCACCGCTCCCCAGTATGGCTACACCTTC
TRBD1,TRBV7-6,TRBJ1-6,NA,CASSPEAGTGGSPLHF,TGTGCCAGCAGCCCGGAAGCCGGGACAGGAGGTTCACCCCTCCACTTT
NA,TRBV23-1,TRBJ1-6,NA,CASSPDRGISPLHF,TGCGCCAGCAGCCCAGACCGAGGAATATCACCCCTCCACTTT
NA,TRBV18,TRBJ1-1,NA,CASSRDTSEDTEAFF,TGTGCCAGCTCCCGCGACACATCGGAGGATACTGAAGCTTTCTTT
NA,TRBV28,TRBJ1-2,NA,CASSLGGGYGYTF,TGTGCCAGCAGTTTAGGGGGAGGGTATGGCTACACCTTC
NA,TRBV29-1,TRBJ2-1,NA,CSVEELRGNNEQFF,TGCAGCGTTGAAGAGTTGCGGGGCAACAATGAGCAGTTCTTC
NA,TRBV6-4,TRBJ2-1,NA,CAIRTTMDITYEQFF,TGTGCCATCAGGACGACTATGGACATTACATATGAGCAGTTCTTC
TRBD1,TRBV18,TRBJ2-3,NA,CASSASTGTAGIDTQYF,TGTGCCAGCTCAGCGTCGACAGGGACCGCGGGTATAGATACGCAGTATTTT
TRBD1,TRBV28,TRBJ2-4,NA,CASSFWDREDIQYF,TGTGCCAGCAGTTTCTGGGACAGGGAGGACATTCAGTACTTC
TRBD1,TRBV18,TRBJ1-2,NA,CASSLEGQGLSGYTF,TGTGCCAGCTCACTAGAGGGACAGGGGTTGTCTGGCTACACCTTC
NA,TRBV18,TRBJ2-3,NA,CASSPGGGTDTQYF,TGTGCCAGCTCACCCGGAGGGGGCACAGATACGCAGTATTTT
TRBD2,TRBV5-1,TRBJ2-1,NA,CASSHGTSGGSSYNEQFF,TGCGCCAGCAGCCATGGGACTAGCGGGGGGAGCTCCTACAATGAGCAGTTCTTC
NA,TRBV6-8,TRBJ2-7,NA,CASSWGRFGQQYF,TGTGCCAGCAGTTGGGGACGTTTTGGGCAGCAGTACTTC
TRBD1,TRBV29-1,TRBJ2-2,NA,CSVEGQGGIGELFF,TGCAGCGTTGAAGGACAGGGGGGAATCGGGGAGCTGTTTTTT
NA,TRBV6-7,TRBJ2-7,NA,CASRIMTISGDEQYF,TGTGCCAGCAGAATAATGACAATTTCGGGAGACGAGCAGTACTTC
NA,TRBV28,TRBJ1-1,once,CASSLGTVDGSRNTEAFF,TGTGCCAGCAGTTTAGGAACAGTGGATGGGAGTAGGAACACTGAAGCTTTCTTT
TRBD1,TRBV29-1,TRBJ1-4,NA,CSAGTGGNNEKLFF,TGCAGCGCCGGGACAGGGGGAAATAATGAAAAACTGTTTTTT
NA,TRBV18,TRBJ2-5,NA,CASSPTGRSETQYF,TGTGCCAGCTCACCCACAGGGCGTTCAGAGACCCAGTACTTC
NA,TRBV6-8,TRBJ2-3,once,CASTSWHSGRDTQYF,TGTGCCAGCACATCGTGGCACTCCGGCAGAGATACGCAGTATTTT
NA,TRBV30,TRBJ2-7,NA,CACRVFNFEQYF,TGTGCGTGCAGGGTATTTAACTTCGAGCAGTACTTC
TRBD2,TRBV18,TRBJ2-1,NA,CASSPEMLAGVTRGELFF,TGTGCCAGCTCACCAGAAATGCTAGCGGGAGTGACGCGGGGTGAGCTGTTCTTC
NA,TRBV11-3,TRBJ1-2,NA,CASSAGVGTNSYGYTF,TGTGCCAGCAGCGCAGGCGTCGGGACCAACAGTTATGGCTACACCTTC
TRBD1,TRBV29-1,TRBJ2-7,NA,CSVEGTDRRHYEQYF,TGCAGCGTTGAAGGTACGGACAGGAGACACTACGAGCAGTACTTC
NA,TRBV19,TRBJ1-3,few,CASSMRGAAGNTIYF,TGTGCCAGTAGTATGCGAGGGGCGGCTGGAAACACCATATATTTT
NA,TRBV4-1,TRBJ1-2,NA,CASSQEGYGYTF,TGCGCCAGCAGCCAAGAGGGGTATGGCTACACCTTC
NA,TRBV11-3,TRBJ2-1,NA,CASSRPVREYPNEQFF,TGTGCCAGCAGCCGACCCGTCCGAGAGTATCCCAATGAGCAGTTCTTC
NA,TRBV11-3,TRBJ1-4,NA,CASSLGGGKEKLFF,TGTGCCAGCAGCTTAGGGGGTGGGAAGGAAAAACTGTTTTTT
NA,TRBV6-8,TRBJ1-6,NA,CASSVTGRHSPLHF,TGTGCCAGCAGTGTCACAGGGAGGCATTCACCCCTCCACTTT
TRBD1,TRBV19,TRBJ1-2,NA,CATVKTGGYGYTF,TGTGCCACTGTTAAGACAGGGGGCTATGGCTACACCTTC
TRBD2,TRBV6-8,TRBJ2-7,once,CASSLYAGLASEQYF,TGTGCCAGCAGCTTATACGCGGGACTAGCAAGTGAGCAGTACTTC
NA,TRBV6-7,TRBJ1-2,NA,CASSYTWGVYGYTF,TGTGCCAGCAGCTACACCTGGGGCGTCTATGGCTACACCTTC
TRBD1,TRBV6-8,TRBJ1-5,NA,CATRSGQGGNSNQPQHF,TGTGCCACCAGGTCGGGGCAGGGGGGGAATAGCAATCAGCCCCAGCATTTT
NA,TRBV7-4,TRBJ2-3,once,CASSLVGGPTDTQYF,TGTGCCAGCAGCTTGGTCGGGGGACCCACAGATACGCAGTATTTT
NA,TRBV30,TRBJ1-5,NA,CAWSPQARQPQHF,TGTGCCTGGAGTCCACAGGCGCGGCAGCCCCAGCATTTT
NA,TRBV28,TRBJ1-1,NA,CASVGVMNTEAFF,TGTGCCAGTGTGGGGGTAATGAACACTGAAGCTTTCTTT
TRBD2,TRBV28,TRBJ2-7,NA,CASRLAGLASEQYF,TGTGCCAGCCGCTTGGCGGGACTAGCGTCCGAGCAGTACTTC
NA,TRBV15,TRBJ2-5,few,CATSRHRGPQETQYF,TGTGCCACCAGCAGACACCGGGGGCCACAAGAGACCCAGTACTTC
TRBD1,TRBV6-8,TRBJ2-7,NA,CAISSTGGLDEQYF,TGTGCCATCAGTTCAACAGGGGGCCTCGACGAGCAGTACTTC
NA,TRBV19,TRBJ1-5,NA,CASSLGASGNQPQHF,TGTGCCAGTAGTCTCGGGGCGTCGGGCAATCAGCCCCAGCATTTT
NA,TRBV19,TRBJ1-3,NA,CASFPGAGAGNTIYF,TGTGCCAGCTTCCCGGGGGCAGGGGCTGGAAACACCATATATTTT
NA,TRBV7-6,TRBJ2-3,NA,CASSFGRTYADTQYF,TGTGCCAGCAGCTTTGGCAGGACCTATGCAGATACGCAGTATTTT
NA,TRBV18,TRBJ1-5,NA,CASSPRRSNQPQHF,TGTGCCAGCTCACCACGACGGAGCAATCAGCCCCAGCATTTT
NA,TRBV6-8,TRBJ1-4,NA,CASSETASGEKLFF,TGTGCCAGCAGTGAGACAGCCTCCGGTGAAAAACTGTTTTTT
NA,TRBV28,TRBJ1-1,NA,CASSLPGAWGTEAFF,TGTGCCAGCAGTCTACCCGGGGCCTGGGGCACTGAAGCTTTCTTT
NA,TRBV19,TRBJ1-5,NA,CASTTLRGGAQHF,TGTGCCAGTACTACCCTCCGCGGAGGAGCCCAGCATTTT
NA,TRBV11-3,TRBJ1-1,NA,CASSPTGPPVGTEAFF,TGTGCCAGCAGCCCGACGGGTCCTCCAGTAGGCACTGAAGCTTTCTTT
NA,TRBV15,TRBJ2-2,NA,CATSRGVTTGELFF,TGTGCCACCAGCAGAGGGGTAACGACCGGGGAGCTGTTTTTT
NA,TRBV28,TRBJ1-2,NA,CASRIGYDYGYTF,TGTGCCAGCAGGATCGGTTATGACTATGGCTACACCTTC
NA,TRBV5-1,TRBJ2-1,NA,CASSLGGRFNEQFF,TGCGCCAGCAGCTTGGGGGGGAGGTTTAATGAGCAGTTCTTC